The sequence of this TCR beta chain was determined in a study of PD-1 blockade in classical Hodgkin lymphoma. Germline CDR1 is MDHEN and CDR2 is SYDVKM. The CDR3 consists of 14 residues. Trimming stripped 8 bases from V and 0 bases from J, with 10 bases between. With regard to this clone: As yet, its antigen is unknown.

TCRdb's table, derived via immunoSEQ multiplex PCR, lists solely in-frame clones and lacks some. The repertoire has about 18,000 clones, 70% of them found once; the top ten carry roughly 2.5%. As to time point: cycle 4 day 1 (C4D1), after five to seven weeks of nivolumab. Relapse was seen in all patients after autologous stem cell transplantation, and brentuximab vedotin exposure was variable. Magnetic depletion of unwanted cells isolated CD4+ T cells from thawed PBMCs. Study results and limitations: Newly diagnosed patients had diversity similar to the baseline diversity of complete responders.

V usage is TRBV28 and J usage is TRBJ1-4; D unclear. This receptor was taken from a human donor with classical Hodgkin lymphoma. The sample in question was CD4+ T cells from blood, obtained before the fourth cycle of nivolumab. The CDR3 DNA reads as TGTGCCAGCGGGAGTCATGCAACTAATGAAAAACTGTTTTTT. It codes for CASGSHATNEKLFF.